This T cell receptor beta chain stems from a study of CD8+CD57+ T cells in acquired aplastic anemia. Study in general: Sorted CD4+ and CD8+ cells gave a mean 3.2 ug DNA, range about 0.2 to 27.4 ug.

TCR beta VDJ and CDR3 profiling used genomic DNA as template. TCRdb analysed the reads with MiXCR anew, one entry per CDR3 protein. The repertoire has about 160,000 distinct CDR3 sequences, around 52% of them found once; the top ten carry 25% to 40%. This clonotype appeared many times. This CDR3 is built from 15 residues. Germline V gene sequence: CDR1 LGHNA, CDR2 YSLEER. Losses at the gene ends were 0 bases for V and 3 bases for J; bases not matched to a gene: 5. The patients chosen for sequencing had shown expansion of CD8+CD57+ cells (detected by flow cytometry). Therapy had not been given to patients before blood sampling.

J is TRBJ2-7 and V is TRBV4-3, with 7 positions matching TRBD2. The sample was sorted CD4+, CD8+, or CD8+CD57+ T cells (not recorded which) from PBMCs. The sequence came from a human donor with aplastic anemia. CDR3 sequence: CASSQDQAGVYEQYF. DNA of the CDR3: TGCGCCAGCAGCCAAGATCAGGCGGGAGTCTACGAGCAGTACTTC.